Sequencing of this T cell receptor (beta chain) was carried out in a study of vaccination effects on CD4 cells after COVID-19. General observations from the study: At late timepoints after vaccination, vaccine- and infection-induced clones shrank markedly.

In this sample, this clone turned up once. Its antigen is still unknown. V lost 2 bases and J lost 4, with 8 bases in between. CDR3 length equals 14 residues. CDR1 MNHEY and CDR2 SMNVEV come from the germline V gene (reference sequence). The assay was immunoSEQ multiplex PCR, and TCRdb's table has in-frame clones only and misses some. This table holds approximately 30,000 clones, around three quarters found once. Antigen-specific CD4+ T cells were first expanded with viral peptide pools by the ViraFEST assay and only then sequenced. Isolation of CD4+ T cells took place after about ten days of culture. Absence of prior SARS-CoV-2 infection characterized the vaccine recipients, who showed negative nucleocapsid antibodies. It was with approximately 9.6 IU/ml IL-2 and around 10 ug/ml peptides that under 2.5 million PBMC per well were cultured.

The source is a human donor who received a COVID-19 vaccine. The V gene is TRBV27, the J gene TRBJ2-2; no firm D call. This specimen was CD4+ T cells from PBMCs cultured with SARS-CoV-2 spike peptides, taken before COVID-19 vaccination. DNA of the CDR3: TGTGCCAGCAGTTTAGCCCCAGCCACCGGGGAGCTGTTTTTT. Its translation: CASSLAPATGELFF.